The 4 T cell receptor beta chains below were found in one sample sequenced in a study of response to subunit inactivated influenza vaccine. TCRdb re-called the RT-PCR reads with MiXCR, one entry per CDR3 protein. The sample contains over 650,000 distinct CDR3 sequences, roughly 18% of which appear only once. Sequencing was performed on PBMCs from blood, taken roughly 5 days after vaccination. The receptors originated from a middle-aged man who received an inactivated influenza vaccine.

CDR3 DNA sequence: TGCGCCAGCAGCCAAGCTCCTAGCGGGAGAAATGAGCAGTTCTTC. Amino acids: CASSQAPSGRNEQFF. The gene calls are TRBV4-3 and TRBJ2-1, with 10 bases lining up with TRBD2. V lost 1 base to trimming and J lost 7 bases; unmatched junction nucleotides: 4. Germline-derived CDR1 and CDR2 are LGHNA and YSLEER. The CDR3 has 15 amino acids.

The V and J genes are TRBV12-3 or TRBV12-4 and TRBJ1-1; D uncertain. Deletions cut 3 bases from V and 1 base from J, with 9 bases between. The CDR3 extends over 14 amino acids. The CDR3, as DNA: TGTGCCAGCAGTTTCGAAGGCAGGAACACTGAAGCTTTCTTT. As protein: CASSFEGRNTEAFF.

The sample holds a few counts of this clonotype. The rearrangement joins TRBV15 to TRBJ2-7, with a tentative D call TRBD1 (5 bases). Germline CDR1 is LNHNV and CDR2 is YYDKDF (reference sequence). Trimming removed 0 bases from V and 6 bases from J, with 9 bases in between. CDR3 size: 13 residues. CDR3 residues: CATSRDGHREQYF. The CDR3 DNA is TGTGCCACCAGCAGAGACGGACATCGCGAGCAGTACTTC.

The J gene is TRBJ2-3, the V gene TRBV20-1; D tentatively reads TRBD1 or TRBD2 (6 bases each). CDR1 and CDR2 from the germline V gene are DFQATT and SNEGSKA (reference sequence). The CDR3 has 14 amino acids. The V end lost 6 bases, the J end lost 8 bases, and 21 bases lay between the germline ends. The CDR3: CSAYSGAGRTTQYF. The CDR3 DNA is TGCAGTGCCTACTCAGGGGCAGGGAGGACTACGCAGTATTTT.